This TCR beta chain appears in the sequencing data of a study of T-cell memory formation after mild COVID-19. Study context: Largely, the TCR clusters proved donor specific.

On this clonotype itself: Its target is not known.

Notes on the study in general: Clones contracting across day 15 to 85 had a balanced CD4/CD8 profile; later expanding clones leaned CD4+. Pre-infection memory already had some responding clones, implying cross-reactive memory joined.

A single record per CDR3 protein comes from TCRdb applying MiXCR to the 5' RACE reads. The sample consists of around 340,000 distinct CDR3 sequences, 15% to 20% of them appearing once. Sequenced input: PBMCs or a T cell subset sorted from them (not recorded which). This TCR was recovered from a man aged 18 to 30 who had mild COVID-19 (a few samples of this study predate the infection). Cell type and time point are not known.

CDR3 in amino acids: CSASAGAGVDYGYTF. The CDR3 coding sequence is TGCAGCGCCTCCGCGGGGGCAGGGGTCGACTATGGCTACACCTTC. The chain uses TRBV29-1 and TRBJ1-2; the D gene is possibly TRBD1 (6 bases). CDR1 is SQVTM, CDR2 ANQGSEA, per germline. This CDR3 is built from 15 residues. Trimming took 7 bases from V and 3 from J, leaving 21 bases between them. The full variable domain, in which reference TRBV29-1 and TRBJ1-2 provide the parts outside the CDR3, is SAVISQKPSRDICQRGTSLTIQCQVDSQVTMMFWYRQQPGQSLTLIATANQGSEATYESGFVIDKFPISRPNLTFSTLTVSNMSPEDSSIYLCSASAGAGVDYGYTFGSGTRLTVV.